This T cell receptor (beta chain) was profiled in a study of T cells expressing NK-cell markers. Reanalyzing the 5' RACE reads, TCRdb keeps one entry per CDR3 protein, without DNA. This table holds roughly 450,000 distinct CDR3 sequences. Germline CDR1 KGHDR, CDR2 SFDVKD. CDR3 length equals 15 residues. The sample was blood T cells: a sorted CD56 or NKG2C T cell subset, CD4+ or CD8+ T cells, or bulk PBMC T cells (not recorded which). This chain links TRBV24-1 with TRBJ2-3; the D call from TCRdb, TRBD1, cannot be confirmed without DNA. This receptor was taken from a woman between 45 and 65 years old in good health. The CDR3 is CATSALDRGTDTQYF.